The 18 T cell receptor beta chains given below trace back to one sample, sequenced in a study of shared clonotypes between healthy human individuals. Measured with immunoSEQ multiplex PCR; TCRdb has only the in-frame clones, and not every one. The sample contains more than 2 million clones, roughly 94% of which appear only once. The sequencing sample was made of naive CD4+ T cells sorted from blood. Stated subset: CD45RA+ positively selected. The receptors were sampled from a man between 18 and 35 years old in good health.

This clone has a single count. Other DNA variants within this sample encode the same CDR3. This rearrangement joins TRBV5-1 to TRBJ2-6, with no clear D. The germline V gene has CDR1 SGHRS and CDR2 YFSETQ. The germline V and J ends were trimmed by 5 bases and 2 bases, with 5 bases remaining between them. CDR3 length equals 13 residues. The CDR3 DNA reads as TGCGCCAGCAGTCTAGCTGGGGCCAACGTCCTGACTTTC. Its translation: CASSLAGANVLTF.

The chain is built from TRBV6-5 and TRBJ2-3; no clear D. Germline V gene sequence: CDR1 MNHEY, CDR2 SVGAGI. The V gene lost 4 bases and the J gene lost 6 bases, with 14 bases spanning the gap. This CDR3 region has 14 residues. CDR3 nucleotide sequence: TGTGCCAGCAGTTCCCTCAGTTTGAGGGATACGCAGTATTTT. Protein product: CASSSLSLRDTQYF.

About this clone itself: An end of the junction differs from the germline gene, which may be a read error. The rearrangement links TRBV6-5 to TRBJ2-3, with D perhaps matching TRBD2 (6 bases). The CDR3 covers 14 residues. CDR1 is MNHEY and CDR2 is SVGAGI in the germline V gene. DNA for the CDR3: TGTGCCAGCAGTACCGCCGGACGGCCGAGGACTAAGCATTTT. This translates into CASSTAGRPRTKHF.

V is TRBV6-1 and J is TRBJ2-5; D gene ambiguous. Germline V gene data show CDR1 as MNHNS and CDR2 as SASEGT. Deletions cut 4 bases from V and 5 bases from J, with 5 bases between. The CDR3 length is 11 residues. DNA for the CDR3: TGTGCCAGCAGTGGAAGGGAGACCCAGTACTTC. It encodes CASSGRETQYF.

The rearrangement links TRBV18 to TRBJ1-5; D not resolved. The CDR3 length is 17 residues. V lost 0 bases, J lost 2 bases, and 14 bases lay in between. Germline CDR1 reads KGHSH; CDR2 reads LQKENI. CDR3 nucleotide sequence: TGTGCCAGCTCACCACCATCGGGTTTTGAGGGCAATCAGCCCCAGCATTTT. Its protein product is CASSPPSGFEGNQPQHF.

The gene calls are TRBV4-2 and TRBJ1-2; a possible D gene is TRBD1 (5 bases). Trimming left V 2 bases short and J 5 bases short, with 12 bases between. This CDR3 comprises 14 residues. In germline, CDR1 is LGHNA, CDR2 YNFKEQ. The CDR3 region has the DNA TGTGCCAGCAGCCAAACGACAGACACGTATGGCTACACCTTC. It specifies CASSQTTDTYGYTF.

This sequence joins TRBV28 and TRBJ1-4; D might be TRBD1 (5 bases). Germline V CDR1 and CDR2: MDHEN, SYDVKM. Between the trimmed V and J ends, which lost 4 bases and 8 bases, there was a span of 11 bases. This CDR3 region has 13 residues. CDR3 DNA: TGTGCCAGCAGTTCTTCCAGGGAGGAAAAACTGTTTTTT. It codes for CASSSSREEKLFF.

The rearrangement joins TRBV4-1 to TRBJ2-7; no firm D call. V was shortened by 1 base and J by 4 bases, with 17 bases between the two germline ends. CDR1 and CDR2 from the germline V gene are MGHRA and YSYEKL. CDR3 length: 16 residues. This CDR3 is CASSQGTLGAFYEQYF. The CDR3 region has the DNA TGCGCCAGCAGCCAAGGGACCCTAGGAGCCTTTTACGAGCAGTACTTC.

The rearrangement links TRBV30 to TRBJ2-1, with D hard to call. Deletions cut 5 bases from V and 0 bases from J, with 11 bases between. The CDR3 is made up of 14 amino acids. Germline V CDR1 and CDR2: GTSNPN, SVGIG (reference sequence). CDR3 protein: CAWVRPGSYNEQFF. The CDR3 DNA sequence: TGTGCCTGGGTCAGGCCAGGCTCCTACAATGAGCAGTTCTTC.

The chain has TRBV6-1 and TRBJ2-7; tentatively, D is TRBD1 (6 bases). The CDR3 loop spans 13 amino acids. V lost 6 bases and J lost 0, with 9 bases in between. The germline V gene encodes CDR1 MNHNS and CDR2 SASEGT. This CDR3 is CASRQGNSYEQYF. CDR3 nucleotide sequence: TGTGCCAGCAGACAGGGAAACTCCTACGAGCAGTACTTC.

For this clone: The germline gene is not matched at one end of the junction; a read error may be the cause. J is TRBJ2-3 and V is TRBV7-7, with TRBD2 identical over 15 bases. The CDR3 has 16 residues. Germline assignment: CDR1 SSHAT and CDR2 FNYEAQ (reference sequence). The CDR3 protein is CASSQGLAGGTDTQYF. The CDR3 DNA follows: TGTGCTAGCAGCCAGGGACTAGCGGGAGGAACAGATACGCAGTATTTT.

This chain connects TRBV5-4 to TRBJ1-3; 8 nucleotides agree with TRBD1. Unmatched junction bases numbered 8, after V lost 3 bases and J lost 3 bases. Germline loops: CDR1 SGHNT, CDR2 YYREEE (reference sequence). The CDR3 is made up of 16 amino acids. CDR3 sequence (DNA): TGTGCCAGCAGCTCCCTAGGACAGGGTATTGGAAACACCATATATTTT. Translated, it gives CASSSLGQGIGNTIYF.

This chain links TRBV10-3 with TRBJ2-1, with 16 bases aligning to TRBD2. The trim removed 6 bases at V and 0 bases at J, leaving 8 bases unmatched. The length of the CDR3 is 19 residues. Germline loops: CDR1 ENHRY, CDR2 SYGVKD. DNA of the CDR3: TGTGCCATCAGGCCGGGACTAGCGGGAGGGCCGAGCTCCTACAATGAGCAGTTCTTC. Protein: CAIRPGLAGGPSSYNEQFF.

The V call is TRBV11-3, the J call TRBJ2-2; D is unclear. Trimming left V 8 bases short and J 3 bases short, with 7 bases between. The CDR3 runs to 12 residues. Germline V gives CDR1 SGHNT, CDR2 YENEEA. Written as DNA, the CDR3 is TGTGCCAGCGGCCTTGACACCGGGGAGCTGTTTTTT. This translates into CASGLDTGELFF.

The chain employs TRBV11-2 and TRBJ2-5; 10 bases are shared with TRBD2. Germline trimming cut 2 bases from V and 4 bases from J; bases unmatched to any gene: 10. Germline lookup yields CDR1 SGHAT and CDR2 FQNNGV. CDR3 length: 17 amino acids. The CDR3 DNA reads as TGTGCCAGCAGCTTAAACCCTCGGAGACTAGCGGGAGAGACCCAGTACTTC. This encodes CASSLNPRRLAGETQYF.

This chain joins TRBV5-1 and TRBJ2-3, with D maybe TRBD2 (6 bases). V gave up 4 bases and J gave up 5 bases, with 20 bases separating them. The CDR3 runs to 16 residues. Germline V gives CDR1 SGHRS, CDR2 YFSETQ. The CDR3 protein is CASSPLTSTQEDTQYF. CDR3 in DNA: TGCGCCAGCAGCCCACTGACTAGTACGCAAGAAGATACGCAGTATTTT.

The genes are TRBV10-1 and TRBJ2-3; D uncertain. V was shortened by 0 bases and J by 2 bases, with 3 bases between the two germline ends. Germline CDR1 and CDR2: WNHNN and SYGVQD (reference sequence). The CDR3 runs to 13 residues. In DNA form, the CDR3 reads TGCGCCAGCAGTGAGTCAATCACAGATACGCAGTATTTT. Protein: CASSESITDTQYF.

V is TRBV7-9 and J is TRBJ2-2; D possibly corresponds to TRBD1 (6 bases). Germline CDR1 SEHNR, CDR2 FQNEAQ (reference sequence). The CDR3 has 16 residues. Trimming took 5 bases from V and 0 from J, leaving 13 bases between them. The DNA for the CDR3 is TGTGCCAGCAGCGCGTGGACAGACCCGAACACCGGGGAGCTGTTTTTT. This encodes CASSAWTDPNTGELFF.